This paragraph reports one T cell receptor beta chain. Its cognate antigen is unknown. The CDR3 extends over 15 amino acids. The germline V and J ends were trimmed by 6 bases and 6 bases, with 20 bases remaining between them. Germline V gives CDR1 SQVTM, CDR2 ANQGSEA. The treatment is: approximately nine-day PBMC culture with coronavirus spike peptide pools or control peptides (ViraFEST assay). An unexposed donor provided the CD4+ T cells, which were collected before the COVID-19 pandemic (2011-2018). This entry is derived from a study of vaccination and CD4 T cells after COVID-19. Study as a whole: Six men and four women formed the convalescents, two being Hispanic. The interval from dose two to post-vaccine sampling had a median of around 79 days, and it ranged from 14 to 241.

An Oncomine TCR Beta short-read assay was used to sequence the DNA from cultured CD4+ T cells. Via MiXCR, TCRdb re-called the PCR reads, giving one row per CDR3 protein. The data hold about 4,400 distinct CDR3 sequences, with around 28% observed a single time. This TCR came from a human donor in good health. Sequencing was carried out using CD4+ T cells from blood, cultured in vitro. The genes are TRBV29-1 and TRBJ2-2; weak D call: TRBD2 (6 bases). The CDR3 protein is CSVERVQGGAGELFF. The CDR3 DNA is TGCAGCGTCGAAAGGGTCCAGGGCGGGGCCGGGGAGCTGTTTTTT.